A selection of T cell receptor beta chains follows, all from one sample in a study of identifying expanded T cells in peripheral blood. Profiled with immunoSEQ multiplex PCR; TCRdb holds only in-frame clones, not every one. The table includes some 120,000 clones, roughly 84% detected once. The sample comprised blood. Receptors were obtained from a person aged 18-70 years in good health. The CDR3 runs from the conserved cysteine through the conserved F or W. D genes are given only for firm matches. The size field is filled for only some rows; it gives once, few, many or a size class.

j_call v_call d_call clone_size cdr3_nt cdr3_aa
TRBJ1-1 TRBV4-1 NA NA TGCGCCAGCAGCCAAGTCAGCCCCCTAGAAGCTTTCTTT CASSQVSPLEAFF
TRBJ2-1 TRBV7-9 NA NA TGTGCCAGCAGCAAACGAGCTCTTGGTGAGCAGTTCTTC CASSKRALGEQFF
TRBJ1-1 TRBV5-1 NA NA TGCGCCAGCAGTTTGGGACTACAAGGGGCTGAAGCTTTCTTT CASSLGLQGAEAFF
TRBJ1-2 TRBV27 NA NA TGTGCCAGCAGTTTACGCGGGGGGTATGGCTACACCTTC CASSLRGGYGYTF
TRBJ2-5 TRBV13 TRBD1 once TGTGCCAGCAGCTCGACAGGGGAAGGAGTGACCCAGTACTTC CASSSTGEGVTQYF
TRBJ1-2 TRBV18 TRBD1 many TGTGCCAGCTCCGAGACAGGGCCGGGAGATGGCTACACCTTC CASSETGPGDGYTF
TRBJ1-1 TRBV7-3 NA NA TGTGCCAGCAGCTTACCTACCCACATACAGGGTATGACTGAAGCTTTCTTT CASSLPTHIQGMTEAFF
TRBJ2-1 TRBV27 NA NA TGTGCCAGCAGTTCGGCCAGCTACAATGAGCAGTTCTTC CASSSASYNEQFF
TRBJ2-3 TRBV9 TRBD2 once TGTGCCAGCAGCGCCGGGACTAGCTGGGATTTT CASSAGTSWDF
TRBJ1-1 TRBV4-3 NA NA TGCGCCAGCAGCCAAGCTGCCCCCCTGGTCGGGACTGAAGCTTTCTTT CASSQAAPLVGTEAFF
TRBJ1-2 TRBV19 TRBD1 NA TGTGCCAGTAGTACTCTCCCGGGACAGTTGGACTATGGCTACACCTTC CASSTLPGQLDYGYTF
TRBJ2-2 TRBV6-6 NA NA TGTGCCAGCAGATCTACGACCGAGAGGAACACCGGGGAGCTGTTTTTT CASRSTTERNTGELFF
TRBJ2-7 TRBV5-1 NA NA TGCGCCAGCTCCGACGCCTACGAGCAGTACTTC CASSDAYEQYF
TRBJ1-2 TRBV6-1 NA few TGTGCCAGCAGTGTATCAGGGCCGGGTGACGGCTACACCTTC CASSVSGPGDGYTF
TRBJ2-7 TRBV7-6 TRBD2 NA TGTGCCAGCAGCCCTGACCGACTAGCGGGGGGCTACGAGCAGTACTTC CASSPDRLAGGYEQYF
TRBJ1-2 TRBV7-8 NA NA TGTGCCAGCAGCTTAGATTCGCGTGGGTGGGCTAATTATGGCTACACCTTC CASSLDSRGWANYGYTF
TRBJ1-2 TRBV4-1 NA NA TGCGCCAGCAGCCAACTGCGGGGGGGTAATGGCTACACCTTC CASSQLRGGNGYTF
TRBJ2-1 TRBV18 NA NA TGTGCCAGCTCTCGCGCGACTGGTTCCTACAATGAGCAGTTCTTC CASSRATGSYNEQFF
TRBJ1-6 TRBV19 NA NA TGTGCCAGTAGTAACGTAGGATATCCCCTCCACTTT CASSNVGYPLHF
TRBJ2-7 TRBV5-1 NA NA TGCGCCAGCAGCTTGGAGGCAGGGGATCAGGTCGAGCAGTACTTC CASSLEAGDQVEQYF
TRBJ2-2 TRBV29-1 NA NA TGCAGCGTTGAACTCTACGGGACGACCGGGGAGCTGTTTTTT CSVELYGTTGELFF
TRBJ1-1 TRBV5-1 NA NA TGCGCCAGCAGCTTTTCTCCAGGATCGAACACTGAAGCTTTCTTT CASSFSPGSNTEAFF
TRBJ2-2 TRBV6-5 NA once TGTGCCAGCAGTTACAGCAACGGGGGCACCGGGGAGCTGTTTTTT CASSYSNGGTGELFF
TRBJ1-2 TRBV29-1 TRBD1 NA TGCAGCGTTGAAGGAGGGACAGTGTCCTATGGCTACACCTTC CSVEGGTVSYGYTF
TRBJ2-1 TRBV6-5 TRBD1 NA TGTGCCAGCCGGGACAGGGGGTTCAGCAATGAGCAGTTCTTC CASRDRGFSNEQFF
TRBJ2-2 TRBV19 NA once TGTGCCAGTAGTCCCGGACGAAGGGAGCTGTTTTTT CASSPGRRELFF
TRBJ2-2 TRBV27 NA NA TGTGCCAGCAGGGACTTTGGCCGCAACACCGGGGAGCTGTTTTTT CASRDFGRNTGELFF
TRBJ2-7 TRBV2 TRBD2 NA TGTGCCAGCAGTAGAAGCGGGGGGGCCTACGAGCAGTACTTC CASSRSGGAYEQYF
TRBJ1-2 TRBV18 NA NA TGTGCCAGCTCACCACAACGGGAAAGGGCGTTAAATGGCTACACCTTC CASSPQRERALNGYTF
TRBJ2-3 TRBV7-6 NA NA TGTGCCAGCAGCCAGCGTGGCAGAACTAGCACAGATACGCAGTATTTT CASSQRGRTSTDTQYF
TRBJ2-5 TRBV5-1 TRBD1 NA TGCGCCAGCGGGACAGCCCAAGAGACCCAGTACTTC CASGTAQETQYF
TRBJ1-2 TRBV7-2 NA NA TGTGCCAGCAGCTTAGGGTTCATGTCTAACTATGGCTACACCTTC CASSLGFMSNYGYTF
TRBJ1-1 TRBV6-6 NA NA TGTCGGGCCGAAAGCGGGCGTCGGGCGAACACTGAAGCTTTCTTT CRAESGRRANTEAFF
TRBJ1-1 TRBV9 NA NA TGTGCCAGCAGCGAAAGGGCGGACACTGAAGCTTTCTTT CASSERADTEAFF
TRBJ1-2 TRBV5-6 NA NA TGTGCCAGCAGCTTGGCCCCTGCGGATACCTACACCTTC CASSLAPADTYTF
TRBJ1-1 TRBV19 NA NA TGTGCCAGTAGCTTGCAAGAGAACACTGAAGCTTTCTTT CASSLQENTEAFF
TRBJ1-5 TRBV28 NA NA TGTGCCACCAAGGGGTGGGTCAATCAGCCCCAGCATTTT CATKGWVNQPQHF
TRBJ2-1 TRBV7-3 TRBD2 once TGTGCCAGCAGCTCCCGGCGGGGGAGCAATGAGCAGTTCTTC CASSSRRGSNEQFF
TRBJ1-2 TRBV4-1 NA NA TGCGCCAGCAGCCAAGAATGGGCGAACTATGGCTACACCTTC CASSQEWANYGYTF
TRBJ2-7 TRBV30 TRBD1 NA TGTGCGGGGGGGACAGGGTTAGGCCGCGAGCAGTACTTC CAGGTGLGREQYF
TRBJ1-1 TRBV5-1 NA NA TGCGCCAGCAGCTCTTCTTCGACAGACGCTTTCTTT CASSSSSTDAFF
TRBJ2-2 TRBV18 NA once TGTGCCAGCTCCCTAGGACAGAAAAACGGGGAGCTGTTTTTT CASSLGQKNGELFF